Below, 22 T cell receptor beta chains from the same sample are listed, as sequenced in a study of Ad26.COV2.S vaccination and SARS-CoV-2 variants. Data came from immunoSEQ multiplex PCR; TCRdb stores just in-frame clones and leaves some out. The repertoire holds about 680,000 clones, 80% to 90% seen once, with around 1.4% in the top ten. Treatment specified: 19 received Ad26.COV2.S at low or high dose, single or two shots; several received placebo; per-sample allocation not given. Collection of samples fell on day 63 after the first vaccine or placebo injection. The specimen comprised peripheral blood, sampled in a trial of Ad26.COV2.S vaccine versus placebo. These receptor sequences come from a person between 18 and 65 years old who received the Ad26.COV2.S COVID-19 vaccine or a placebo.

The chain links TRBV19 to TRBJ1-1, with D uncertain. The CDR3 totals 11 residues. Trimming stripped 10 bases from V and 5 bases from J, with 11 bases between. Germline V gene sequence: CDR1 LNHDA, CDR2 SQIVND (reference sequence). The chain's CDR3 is CATLVWTEAFF. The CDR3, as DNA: TGTGCCACCCTGGTCTGGACTGAAGCTTTCTTT. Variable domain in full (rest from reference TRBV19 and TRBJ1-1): DGGITQSPKYLFRKEGQNVTLSCEQNLNHDAMYWYRQDPGQGLRLIYYSQIVNDFQKGDIAEGYSVSREKKESFPLTVTSAQKNPTAFYLCATLVWTEAFFGQGTRLTVV.

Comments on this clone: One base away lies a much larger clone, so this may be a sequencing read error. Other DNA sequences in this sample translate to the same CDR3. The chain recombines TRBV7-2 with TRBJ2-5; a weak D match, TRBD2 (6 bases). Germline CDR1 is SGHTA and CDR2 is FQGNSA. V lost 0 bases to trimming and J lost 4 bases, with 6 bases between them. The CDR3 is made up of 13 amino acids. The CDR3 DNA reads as TGTGCCAGCAGCTTAGCGGGGGGAGAGACCCAGTACTTC. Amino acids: CASSLAGGETQYF.

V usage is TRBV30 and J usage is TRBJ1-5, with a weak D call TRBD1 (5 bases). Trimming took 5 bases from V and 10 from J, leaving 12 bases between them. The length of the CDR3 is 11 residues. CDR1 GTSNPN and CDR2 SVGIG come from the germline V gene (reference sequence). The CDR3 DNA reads TGTGCCTGGGGGGGGGTCCACCCCCAGCATTTT. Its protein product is CAWGGVHPQHF.

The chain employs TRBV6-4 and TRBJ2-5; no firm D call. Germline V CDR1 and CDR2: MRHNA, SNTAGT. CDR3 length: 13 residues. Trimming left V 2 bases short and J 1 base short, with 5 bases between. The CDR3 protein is CASSDPAQETQYF. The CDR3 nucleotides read TGTGCCAGCAGTGACCCCGCCCAAGAGACCCAGTACTTC.

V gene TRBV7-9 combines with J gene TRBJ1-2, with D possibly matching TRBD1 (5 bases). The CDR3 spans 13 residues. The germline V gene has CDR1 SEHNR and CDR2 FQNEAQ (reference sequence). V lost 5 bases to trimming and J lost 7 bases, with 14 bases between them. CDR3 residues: CASSPDSDFGYTF. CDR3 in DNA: TGTGCCAGCAGCCCTGACAGTGACTTTGGCTACACCTTC.

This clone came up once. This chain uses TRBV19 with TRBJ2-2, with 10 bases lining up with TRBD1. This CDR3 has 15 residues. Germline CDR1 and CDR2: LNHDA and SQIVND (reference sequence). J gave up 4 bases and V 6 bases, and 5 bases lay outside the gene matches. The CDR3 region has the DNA TGTGCCAGTAGCCCGGGGACAGGGGTCACCGGGGAGCTGTTTTTT. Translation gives CASSPGTGVTGELFF.

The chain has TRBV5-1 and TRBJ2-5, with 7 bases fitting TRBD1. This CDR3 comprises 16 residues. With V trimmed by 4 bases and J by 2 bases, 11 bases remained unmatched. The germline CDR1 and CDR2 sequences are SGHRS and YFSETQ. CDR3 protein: CASSPLGQGVQETQYF. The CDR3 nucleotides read TGCGCCAGCAGCCCCTTGGGTCAGGGGGTACAAGAGACCCAGTACTTC.

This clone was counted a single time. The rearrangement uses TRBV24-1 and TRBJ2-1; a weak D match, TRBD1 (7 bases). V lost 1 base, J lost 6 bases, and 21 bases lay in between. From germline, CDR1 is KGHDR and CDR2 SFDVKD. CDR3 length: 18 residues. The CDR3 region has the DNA TGTGCCACCAGTGATTTCCGGGGGCGGCAGGGGGAAATCAATGAGCAGTTCTTC. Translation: CATSDFRGRQGEINEQFF.

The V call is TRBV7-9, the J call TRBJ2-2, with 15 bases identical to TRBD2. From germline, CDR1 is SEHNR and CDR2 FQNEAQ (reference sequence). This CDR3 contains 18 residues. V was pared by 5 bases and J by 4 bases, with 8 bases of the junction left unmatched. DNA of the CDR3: TGTGCCAGCAGCCCCCGGACTAGCGGGAGGGCCAGCACCGGGGAGCTGTTTTTT. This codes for CASSPRTSGRASTGELFF.

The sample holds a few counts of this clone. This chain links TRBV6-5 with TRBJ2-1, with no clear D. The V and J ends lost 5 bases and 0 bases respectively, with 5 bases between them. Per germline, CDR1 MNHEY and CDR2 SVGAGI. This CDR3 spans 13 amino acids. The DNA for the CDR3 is TGTGCCAGCAGTCCGACCTCCTACAATGAGCAGTTCTTC. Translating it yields CASSPTSYNEQFF.

The CDR3 sequence: CASSFTGATDTQYF. The DNA of the CDR3 is TGTGCCAGCAGTTTTACCGGGGCCACAGATACGCAGTATTTT. V gene TRBV7-3 combines with J gene TRBJ2-3; D tentatively fits TRBD1 or TRBD2 (5 bases each). The CDR3 contains 14 residues. In germline, CDR1 is SGHTA, CDR2 FQGTGA. V was pared by 6 bases and J by 2 bases, with 12 bases between.

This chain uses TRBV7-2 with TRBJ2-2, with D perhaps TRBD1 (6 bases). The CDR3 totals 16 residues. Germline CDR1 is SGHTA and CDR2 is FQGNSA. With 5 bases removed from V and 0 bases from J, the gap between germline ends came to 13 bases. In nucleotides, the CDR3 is TGTGCCAGCAGCCCCAGGGGTGGGACGAACACCGGGGAGCTGTTTTTT. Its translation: CASSPRGGTNTGELFF.

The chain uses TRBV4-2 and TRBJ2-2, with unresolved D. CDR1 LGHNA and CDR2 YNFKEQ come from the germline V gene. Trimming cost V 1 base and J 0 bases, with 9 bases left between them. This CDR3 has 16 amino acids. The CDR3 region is CASSQAEAANTGELFF. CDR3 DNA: TGTGCCAGCAGCCAAGCAGAAGCAGCGAACACCGGGGAGCTGTTTTTT.

CDR3: CASRSTGAAGELFF. DNA for the CDR3: TGTGCCAGCAGGAGTACAGGGGCGGCCGGGGAGCTGTTTTTT. The chain recombines TRBV9 with TRBJ2-2; 7 positions agree with TRBD1. The V and J ends lost 5 bases and 6 bases, in that order; junction bases with no gene match: 7. In germline, CDR1 is SGDLS, CDR2 YYNGEE. The CDR3 length is 14 residues. Using reference TRBV9 and TRBJ2-2 for the parts outside the CDR3, the full variable domain is DSGVTQTPKHLITATGQRVTLRCSPRSGDLSVYWYQQSLDQGLQFLIQYYNGEERAKGNILERFSAQQFPDLHSELNLSSLELGDSALYFCASRSTGAAGELFFGEGSRLTVL.

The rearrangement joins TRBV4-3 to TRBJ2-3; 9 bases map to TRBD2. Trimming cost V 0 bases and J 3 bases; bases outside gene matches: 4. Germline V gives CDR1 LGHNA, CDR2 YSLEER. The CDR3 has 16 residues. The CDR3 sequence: CASSQDPRGGTDTQYF. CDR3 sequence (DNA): TGCGCCAGCAGCCAAGATCCGCGGGGGGGAACAGATACGCAGTATTTT.

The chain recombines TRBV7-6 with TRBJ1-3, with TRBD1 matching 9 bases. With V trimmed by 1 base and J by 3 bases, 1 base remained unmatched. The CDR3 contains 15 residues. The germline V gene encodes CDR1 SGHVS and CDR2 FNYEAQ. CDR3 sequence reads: CASSLGDRVGNTIYF. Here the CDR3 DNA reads TGTGCCAGCAGCTTAGGGGACAGGGTTGGAAACACCATATATTTT.

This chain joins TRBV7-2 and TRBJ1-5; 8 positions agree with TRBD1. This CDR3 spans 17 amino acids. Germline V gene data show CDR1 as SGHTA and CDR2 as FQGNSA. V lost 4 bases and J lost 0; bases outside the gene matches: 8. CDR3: CASSSTGGIYSNQPQHF. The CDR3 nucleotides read TGTGCCAGCAGCTCCACAGGGGGGATATATAGCAATCAGCCCCAGCATTTT.

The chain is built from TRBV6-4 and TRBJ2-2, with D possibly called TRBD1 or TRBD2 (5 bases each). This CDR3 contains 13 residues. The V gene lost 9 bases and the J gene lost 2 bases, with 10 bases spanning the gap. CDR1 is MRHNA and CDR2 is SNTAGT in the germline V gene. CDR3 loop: CASRGLNTGELFF. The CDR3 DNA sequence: TGTGCCAGTCGGGGCCTTAACACCGGGGAGCTGTTTTTT.

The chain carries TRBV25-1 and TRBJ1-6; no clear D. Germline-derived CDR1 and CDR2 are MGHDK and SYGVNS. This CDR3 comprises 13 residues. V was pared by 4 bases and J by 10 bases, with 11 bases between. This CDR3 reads CASSGSPGSPLHF. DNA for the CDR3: TGTGCCAGCAGTGGGTCTCCGGGATCACCCCTCCACTTT.

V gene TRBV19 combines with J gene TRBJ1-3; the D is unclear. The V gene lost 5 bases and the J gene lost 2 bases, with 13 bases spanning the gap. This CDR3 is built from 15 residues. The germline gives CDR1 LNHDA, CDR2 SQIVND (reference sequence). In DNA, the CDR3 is TGTGCCAGTAGTTCCCAAGTAGGAACTGGAAACACCATATATTTT. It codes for CASSSQVGTGNTIYF.

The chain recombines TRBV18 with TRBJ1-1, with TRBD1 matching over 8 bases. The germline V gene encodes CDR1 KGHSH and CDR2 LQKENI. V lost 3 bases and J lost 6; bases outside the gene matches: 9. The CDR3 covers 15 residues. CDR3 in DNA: TGTGCCAGCTCACCGCCCGGGACAGGACCCGCTGAAGCTTTCTTT. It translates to CASSPPGTGPAEAFF.

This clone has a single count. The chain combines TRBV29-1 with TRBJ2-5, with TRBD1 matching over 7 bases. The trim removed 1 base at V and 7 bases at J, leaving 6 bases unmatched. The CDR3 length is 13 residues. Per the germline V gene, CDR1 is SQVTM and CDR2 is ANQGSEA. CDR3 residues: CSVEGGGVGTQYF. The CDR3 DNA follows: TGCAGCGTTGAAGGAGGGGGCGTTGGGACCCAGTACTTC.